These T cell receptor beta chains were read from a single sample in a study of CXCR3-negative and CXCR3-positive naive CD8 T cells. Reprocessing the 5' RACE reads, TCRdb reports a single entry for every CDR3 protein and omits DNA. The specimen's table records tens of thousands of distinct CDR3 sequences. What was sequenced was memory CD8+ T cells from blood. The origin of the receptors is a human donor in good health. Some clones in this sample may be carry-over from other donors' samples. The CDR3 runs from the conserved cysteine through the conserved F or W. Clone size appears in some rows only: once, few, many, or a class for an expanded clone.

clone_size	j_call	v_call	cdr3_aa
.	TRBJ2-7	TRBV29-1	CSVKADSYEQYF
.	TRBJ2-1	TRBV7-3	CASSPGLPNEQFF
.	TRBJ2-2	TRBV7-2	CASSYPTVSTPNTGELFF
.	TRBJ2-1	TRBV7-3	CASGLAGRFNEQFF
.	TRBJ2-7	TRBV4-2	CASSQEWTSGSYEQYF
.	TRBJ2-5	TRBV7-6	CASSLDGGLQETQYF
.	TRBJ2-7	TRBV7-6	CASSPGQGGSYEQYF
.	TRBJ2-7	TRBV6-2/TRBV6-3	CASSLWDSTSYEQYF
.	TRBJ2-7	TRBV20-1	CSARDRDRVGHASYEQYF
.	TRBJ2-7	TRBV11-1	CASSGIPGQGSYEQYF
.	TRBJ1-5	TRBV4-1	CASSQEVGQWAGAQHF
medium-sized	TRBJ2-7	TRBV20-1	CSVGDSLEQYF
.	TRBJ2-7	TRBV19	CASSHGQNYEQYF
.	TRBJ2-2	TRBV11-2	CASSFGLAGGTGELFF
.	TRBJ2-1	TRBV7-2	CASGPTGDEQFF